Shown below are 14 T cell receptor beta chains from a single sample sequenced in a study of T-cell memory formation after mild COVID-19. A single record per CDR3 protein comes from TCRdb applying MiXCR to the 5' RACE reads. Counted here are 300,000 to 400,000 distinct CDR3 sequences, approximately 29% occurring once; the ten biggest clones make up roughly 14%. Sequencing was performed on PBMCs or a T cell subset sorted from them (not recorded which). The receptor source for this set is an adult woman who had mild COVID-19 (a few samples of this study predate the infection). Cell type and time point are not known.

CDR3 amino acids: CASSTSGTGGPYEQYF. CDR3 nucleotides: TGCGCCAGCAGCACTTCCGGGACAGGGGGCCCCTACGAGCAGTACTTC. The gene calls are TRBV5-1 and TRBJ2-7; 12 bases map to TRBD1. This CDR3 comprises 16 residues. Germline loops: CDR1 SGHRS, CDR2 YFSETQ. V lost 4 bases, J lost 2 bases, and 7 bases stayed unmatched.

This chain connects TRBV13 to TRBJ1-1, with D possibly TRBD1 on 5 matching bases. Trimming removed 5 bases from V and 7 bases from J, with 8 bases in between. The CDR3 has 11 residues. CDR1 is PRHDT, CDR2 FYEKMQ, per germline (reference sequence). In DNA, the CDR3 is TGTGCCAGCAGCGTGACAGATGAAGCTTTCTTT. Amino acids: CASSVTDEAFF.

There are many counts of this clonotype. A read error may produce the germline difference seen at one junction end. V gene TRBV4-2 combines with J gene TRBJ2-5; no firm D call. CDR3 length: 11 residues. Germline-derived CDR1 and CDR2 are LGHNA and YNFKEQ. The CDR3 DNA is TGCGCCAGCAGCCAAGAAGAGACCCAGTACTTC. This encodes CASSQEETQYF.

This clonotype was observed a handful of times. The chain is built from TRBV7-8 and TRBJ2-5, with 10 nucleotides matching TRBD2. Germline lookup yields CDR1 SGHVS and CDR2 FQNEAQ. V was pared by 1 base and J by 2 bases, with 4 bases of the junction left unmatched. The CDR3 spans 16 residues. The CDR3 loop is CASSLGASGRQETQYF. The CDR3 nucleotides are TGTGCCAGCAGCTTAGGGGCTAGCGGGAGACAAGAGACCCAGTACTTC.

J is TRBJ2-2 and V is TRBV6-2 or TRBV6-3; 8 bases are shared with TRBD2. V lost 0 bases to trimming and J lost 3 bases; unmatched junction nucleotides: 9. The CDR3 length is 18 residues. CDR1 MNHEY and CDR2 SVGEGT come from the germline V gene. The CDR3 region has the DNA TGTGCCAGCAGTTACTCTCGAGGCGGGAGGCTATACACCGGGGAGCTGTTTTTT. It yields the protein CASSYSRGGRLYTGELFF.

This clonotype appeared a few times. This chain uses TRBV6-5 with TRBJ2-1, with 9 bases matching TRBD2. V lost 5 bases to trimming and J lost 5 bases; unmatched junction nucleotides: 7. Germline V gene sequence: CDR1 MNHEY, CDR2 SVGAGI. CDR3 length equals 15 residues. CDR3 loop: CASSPPSGAHNEQFF. CDR3 coding DNA: TGTGCCAGCAGTCCGCCTAGCGGGGCCCACAATGAGCAGTTCTTC.

V usage is TRBV5-1 and J usage is TRBJ2-4; unclear D gene. Trimming took 0 bases from V and 8 from J, leaving 12 bases between them. In germline, CDR1 is SGHRS, CDR2 YFSETQ. CDR3 length equals 14 residues. Here the CDR3 DNA reads TGCGCCAGCAGCTTGGGTTCAGAAACGGACATTCAGTACTTC. It codes for CASSLGSETDIQYF.

This clonotype showed up just a few times. V is TRBV24-1 and J is TRBJ2-1; 8 nucleotides agree with TRBD2. Trimming took 4 bases from V and 7 from J; bases not matched to a gene: 11. The V gene's germline CDR1 is KGHDR and CDR2 SFDVKD. CDR3 length equals 16 residues. The CDR3 DNA sequence: TGTGCCACCAGTGACCCTCACAGCGGGGGCGGGAATGAGCAGTTCTTC. Protein: CATSDPHSGGGNEQFF.

A few counts support this clonotype. The rearrangement joins TRBV20-1 to TRBJ2-7; TRBD2 might be the D (5 bases). This CDR3 spans 12 amino acids. From germline, CDR1 is DFQATT and CDR2 SNEGSKA (reference sequence). Trimming took 1 base from V and 3 from J, leaving 7 bases between them. CDR3 sequence: CSARVEGYEQYF. The CDR3 bases are TGCAGTGCTAGAGTTGAGGGCTACGAGCAGTACTTC.

The chain uses TRBV2 and TRBJ1-6, with a tentative D call TRBD1 (5 bases). Trimming shortened V by 8 bases and J by 10 bases, and 15 bases separated the two germline ends. Germline V gene lookup returns CDR1 SNHLY and CDR2 FYNNEI. This CDR3 contains 13 residues. This CDR3 reads CASSLGEGSPLHF. DNA for the CDR3: TGTGCCAGCTCATTGGGGGAAGGGTCACCCCTCCACTTT. Drawing the rest from reference TRBV2 and TRBJ1-6, the complete variable domain is EPEVTQTPSHQVTQMGQEVILRCVPISNHLYFYWYRQILGQKVEFLVSFYNNEISEKSEIFDDQFSVERPDGSNFTLKIRSTKLEDSAMYFCASSLGEGSPLHFGNGTRLTVT.

This clonotype was seen a handful of times. In DNA, the CDR3 is TGTGCCAGCAGCCAGACTCGAGTGGATACGCAGTATTTT. Translated, it gives CASSQTRVDTQYF. The chain carries TRBV3-1 and TRBJ2-3; D gene uncertain. CDR3 size: 13 residues. Trimming took off 3 bases at V and 6 bases at J, with 10 bases between the two ends. Germline V CDR1 and CDR2: LGHDT, YNNKEL (reference sequence).

The V call is TRBV9, the J call TRBJ2-5; TRBD2 aligns across 12 bases. Germline CDR1 reads SGDLS; CDR2 reads YYNGEE. The CDR3 consists of 15 residues. V trimming: 5 bases; J trimming: 1 base; junction bases outside the gene matches: 3. The CDR3 loop reads CASSWTSGAQETQYF. The CDR3 DNA is TGTGCCAGCAGTTGGACTAGCGGGGCCCAAGAGACCCAGTACTTC.

This clonotype has ten or more counts. One end of the junction varies from germline; a read error may be responsible. This CDR3 is CASSDSSPGQGPELVF. Written as DNA, the CDR3 is TGTGCCAGCAGTGACTCCAGCCCAGGACAGGGTCCCGAATTGGTCTTC. The chain carries TRBV6-4 and TRBJ2-1, with 8 bases identical to TRBD1. CDR3 size: 16 residues. The germline V gene encodes CDR1 MRHNA and CDR2 SNTAGT.

The chain is built from TRBV5-1 and TRBJ1-4; 7 bases are a match to TRBD1. Germline V CDR1 and CDR2: SGHRS, YFSETQ. This CDR3 comprises 16 residues. J lost 5 bases, V lost 4 bases, and 11 bases had no gene match. The CDR3, as DNA: TGCGCCAGCAGCGGGGGACGACAGGGATTGAATGAAAAACTGTTTTTT. Translating gives CASSGGRQGLNEKLFF.